One and the same sample provided the 26 T cell receptor beta chains below, sequenced in a study of OX40 agonist ivuxolimab in advanced cancers. TCRdb keeps only in-frame clones here, not all; method: immunoSEQ multiplex PCR. The sample consists of 52,000 or so clones, approximately 86% of them appearing once. Sequencing used CD4+ or CD8+ T cells sorted from blood, obtained in a trial of the OX40 agonist ivuxolimab. These receptors were obtained from an adult with an advanced solid tumor such as melanoma, head and neck, liver or kidney cancer.

This clone has more than one count but fewer than ten. The chain joins TRBV7-2 to TRBJ1-2; TRBD1 might be the D (6 bases). Germline CDR1 SGHTA, CDR2 FQGNSA. The CDR3 length is 14 residues. Trimming cost V 1 base and J 5 bases, with 11 bases left between them. CDR3 sequence (DNA): TGTGCCAGCAGCTTAGTCCAGGGGCAGTATGGCTACACCTTC. This codes for CASSLVQGQYGYTF.

The V call is TRBV6-5, the J call TRBJ1-3, with a weak D call TRBD1 (5 bases). The ends were cut back, 6 bases at V and 0 bases at J, with 9 bases in the middle. The CDR3 covers 14 residues. CDR1 MNHEY and CDR2 SVGAGI come from the germline V gene. The CDR3 coding sequence is TGTGCCAGCAGAAGGGGTAGCTCTGGAAACACCATATATTTT. Protein sequence: CASRRGSSGNTIYF.

This chain joins TRBV7-9 and TRBJ1-4; 7 positions agree with TRBD1. V lost 5 bases, J lost 4 bases, and 7 bases stayed unmatched. Germline V gene lookup returns CDR1 SEHNR and CDR2 FQNEAQ (reference sequence). The CDR3 covers 15 residues. The CDR3 reads CASSRRGQSNEKLFF. As DNA, the CDR3 is TGTGCCAGCAGCCGGAGGGGACAGAGTAATGAAAAACTGTTTTTT.

This clone turned up a few times. The V gene is TRBV4-2, the J gene TRBJ1-2; 7 bases match TRBD1. Per germline, CDR1 LGHNA and CDR2 YNFKEQ. V was pared by 0 bases and J by 7 bases, with 8 bases of the junction left unmatched. The CDR3 spans 15 residues. The CDR3 sequence: CASSQDWDSYSGYTF. CDR3 bases: TGTGCCAGCAGCCAAGATTGGGACAGCTATAGTGGCTACACCTTC.

V usage is TRBV29-1 and J usage is TRBJ2-7; a weak D match, TRBD1 (7 bases). The CDR3 has 13 residues. In germline, CDR1 is SQVTM, CDR2 ANQGSEA. Trimming removed 7 bases at V and 2 bases at J, with 15 bases between. In DNA, the CDR3 is TGCAGCGCTGCGGGAACAGGGGCCTACGAGCAGTACTTC. Translating gives CSAAGTGAYEQYF.

The chain carries TRBV20-1 and TRBJ2-7; the match to TRBD1 covers 8 bases. V shed 6 bases, J shed 6 bases, and the junction held 4 bases outside the gene matches. Germline values: CDR1 DFQATT, CDR2 SNEGSKA (reference sequence). This CDR3 has 11 residues. The CDR3 DNA sequence: TGCAGTGCCGCGGACAGGGCCGAGCAGTACTTC. Translated, it gives CSAADRAEQYF.

V is TRBV19 and J is TRBJ1-1; D is uncertain. CDR1 is LNHDA, CDR2 SQIVND, per germline (reference sequence). V lost 3 bases and J 4 bases, leaving 9 bases between the germline ends. The CDR3 runs to 13 residues. The CDR3 DNA reads as TGTGCCAGTAGTATCCCGGCGGGCACTGAAGCTTTCTTT. As protein: CASSIPAGTEAFF. Supplemented by reference TRBV19 and TRBJ1-1, the full variable domain reads DGGITQSPKYLFRKEGQNVTLSCEQNLNHDAMYWYRQDPGQGLRLIYYSQIVNDFQKGDIAEGYSVSREKKESFPLTVTSAQKNPTAFYLCASSIPAGTEAFFGQGTRLTVV.

The V call is TRBV18, the J call TRBJ2-3; D is uncertain. Germline V gene lookup returns CDR1 KGHSH and CDR2 LQKENI. This CDR3 is 14 amino acids long. V was clipped by 3 bases and J by 1 base, with 8 bases between them. Written as DNA, the CDR3 is TGTGCCAGCTCACCTCTTCCCCGCACAGATACGCAGTATTTT. Translating gives CASSPLPRTDTQYF. Combining the CDR3 with reference TRBV18 and TRBJ2-3 gives the whole variable domain NAGVMQNPRHLVRRRGQEARLRCSPMKGHSHVYWYRQLPEEGLKFMVYLQKENIIDESGMPKERFSAEFPKEGPSILRIQQVVRGDSAAYFCASSPLPRTDTQYFGPGTRLTVL.

V gene TRBV18 combines with J gene TRBJ2-5, with 10 bases that match TRBD1. V dropped 5 bases and J dropped 5; count of bases not matched to a gene: 8. The germline gives CDR1 KGHSH, CDR2 LQKENI. This CDR3 region has 15 residues. CDR3 sequence reads: CASSADRGRLETQYF. The CDR3, as DNA: TGTGCCAGCTCAGCCGACAGGGGGCGCCTGGAGACCCAGTACTTC.

This clone showed up just a few times. This chain joins TRBV6-5 and TRBJ2-7; possible D gene TRBD1, 6 bases. Looked up from germline, CDR1 is MNHEY and CDR2 is SVGAGI. Trimming removed 6 bases from V and 6 bases from J, with 15 bases in between. The CDR3 sequence is 13 residues long. As DNA, the CDR3 is TGTGCCAGCAGGAGACAGGATATAGGCGAGCAGTACTTC. Its translation: CASRRQDIGEQYF.

V is TRBV19 and J is TRBJ2-3; TRBD2 agrees at 11 bases. The CDR3 spans 16 residues. CDR1 LNHDA and CDR2 SQIVND come from the germline V gene (reference sequence). The V and J ends lost 4 bases and 1 base, in that order; junction bases with no gene match: 4. For the CDR3, the DNA is TGTGCCAGTAGTAACAAACTAGCGGGGGGCACAGATACGCAGTATTTT. It specifies CASSNKLAGGTDTQYF.

V usage is TRBV7-9 and J usage is TRBJ2-3, with D tentatively TRBD1 or TRBD2 (5 bases each). The CDR3 contains 14 residues. Trimming left V 1 base short and J 0 bases short, with 5 bases between. Germline CDR1 is SEHNR and CDR2 is FQNEAQ (reference sequence). The CDR3 DNA sequence: TGTGCCAGCAGCTTAGGGGACAGCACAGATACGCAGTATTTT. It yields the protein CASSLGDSTDTQYF.

The rearrangement uses TRBV2 and TRBJ2-1; TRBD1 matches at 10 bases. Germline values: CDR1 SNHLY, CDR2 FYNNEI. This CDR3 contains 12 residues. The trim removed 6 bases at V and 15 bases at J, leaving 8 bases unmatched. The chain's CDR3 is CASRPTGGRGFF. The CDR3 DNA follows: TGTGCCAGCAGGCCGACAGGGGGCCGAGGGTTCTTC. The whole variable domain, remainder taken from reference TRBV2 and TRBJ2-1, is EPEVTQTPSHQVTQMGQEVILRCVPISNHLYFYWYRQILGQKVEFLVSFYNNEISEKSEIFDDQFSVERPDGSNFTLKIRSTKLEDSAMYFCASRPTGGRGFFGPGTRLTVL.

The V call is TRBV5-4, the J call TRBJ2-1, with 7 bases that match TRBD2. The CDR3 has 15 residues. The germline CDR1 and CDR2 sequences are SGHNT and YYREEE (reference sequence). Germline trimming cut 1 base from V and 2 bases from J; bases unmatched to any gene: 3. CDR3 amino acids: CASSLSSGTYNEQFF. DNA for the CDR3: TGTGCCAGCAGCTTGTCGAGCGGGACCTACAATGAGCAGTTCTTC.

Worth noting for this clone: A much larger clone differs by one base, so this may be a read error. The sample has other DNA sequences that encode this CDR3 too. The gene calls are TRBV6-5 and TRBJ2-7; 12 bases are shared with TRBD1. Germline V gives CDR1 MNHEY, CDR2 SVGAGI. Germline trimming cut 5 bases from V and 7 bases from J; bases unmatched to any gene: 6. The CDR3 extends over 14 amino acids. CDR3 nucleotide sequence: TGTGCCAGCAGTCGGGACAGGGGGCTCTATGAGCAGTACTTC. The encoded protein is CASSRDRGLYEQYF.

The CDR3, as DNA: TGTGCCTGGAAGGGCGGGAGGCCCCCCTCCTACGAGCAGTACTTC. Translated: CAWKGGRPPSYEQYF. The chain couples TRBV30 to TRBJ2-7; TRBD2 agrees at 8 bases. The CDR3 runs 15 residues. In germline, CDR1 is GTSNPN, CDR2 SVGIG (reference sequence). V gave up 4 bases and J gave up 0 bases; unmatched junction bases: 8.

The rearrangement joins TRBV19 to TRBJ2-2; 8 nucleotides align to TRBD2. Germline V gene sequence: CDR1 LNHDA, CDR2 SQIVND (reference sequence). The CDR3 covers 17 residues. Germline trimming cut 1 base from V and 7 bases from J; bases unmatched to any gene: 11. This CDR3 reads CASSIGGSGIRSGELFF. CDR3 coding DNA: TGTGCCAGTAGTATAGGTGGTAGCGGGATACGTAGCGGGGAGCTGTTTTTT.

The rearrangement links TRBV5-6 to TRBJ1-5, with D maybe TRBD1 (5 bases). V dropped 4 bases and J dropped 2 bases, with 16 bases sitting between them. This CDR3 has 16 amino acids. Germline V gene data show CDR1 as SGHDT and CDR2 as YYEEEE. CDR3: CASSRRDLGGNQPQHF. The CDR3, as DNA: TGTGCCAGCAGCCGCCGGGACCTCGGTGGCAATCAGCCCCAGCATTTT.

This clone was counted once. The genes are TRBV2 and TRBJ2-7; unclear D gene. Trimming took off 7 bases at V and 0 bases at J, with 4 bases between the two ends. CDR3 size: 11 residues. CDR1 is SNHLY, CDR2 FYNNEI, per germline. Here the CDR3 reads CASTSSYEQYF. CDR3 nucleotide sequence: TGTGCCAGCACGAGCTCCTACGAGCAGTACTTC.

The V call is TRBV27, the J call TRBJ2-7, with D uncertain. V was cut by 4 bases and J by 1 base, with 2 bases left in between. Germline V gene sequence: CDR1 MNHEY, CDR2 SMNVEV (reference sequence). The CDR3 is 11 residues long. The CDR3 is CASSSSYEQYF. The CDR3 DNA is TGTGCCAGCAGTTCATCCTACGAGCAGTACTTC.

The chain has TRBV9 and TRBJ2-5; TRBD1 is a possible D gene (5 bases). The CDR3 contains 15 residues. V was clipped by 0 bases and J by 5 bases, with 14 bases between them. Germline V lookup: CDR1 SGDLS, CDR2 YYNGEE. The CDR3 DNA is TGTGCCAGCAGCGTAGGGTCAGGGATTGTGGAGACCCAGTACTTC. It encodes CASSVGSGIVETQYF.

This sequence joins TRBV4-3 and TRBJ1-1; TRBD1 matches 7 bases. The CDR3 consists of 15 residues. Germline values: CDR1 LGHNA, CDR2 YSLEER. Unmatched junction bases numbered 5, after V lost 3 bases and J lost 1 base. DNA of the CDR3: TGCGCCAGCAGCCAGGGACAGTCCAGGAACACTGAAGCTTTCTTT. This gives the protein CASSQGQSRNTEAFF.

The genes are TRBV28 and TRBJ1-2, with 7 bases identical to TRBD1. CDR3 length equals 14 residues. With V trimmed by 5 bases and J by 2 bases, 5 bases remained unmatched. CDR1 and CDR2 from the germline V gene are MDHEN and SYDVKM. The CDR3 nucleotides read TGTGCCAGCAGTCAGGACAGGAGAAACTATGGCTACACCTTC. It is translated as CASSQDRRNYGYTF.

This clone showed up just once. The V gene is TRBV10-2, the J gene TRBJ2-3; D is possibly TRBD1 or TRBD2 (5 bases each). The V end lost 9 bases, the J end lost 4 bases, and 20 bases lay between the germline ends. Germline CDR1 is WSHSY and CDR2 is SAAADI. The CDR3 extends over 15 amino acids. The DNA for the CDR3 is TGCGCCAGTCTAAGATGGGGGTCCGTCCCAGATACGCAGTATTTT. This encodes CASLRWGSVPDTQYF.

V usage is TRBV4-3 and J usage is TRBJ2-1; D gene ambiguous. Trimming took off 0 bases at V and 6 bases at J, with 9 bases between the two ends. The CDR3 extends over 14 amino acids. From germline, CDR1 is LGHNA and CDR2 YSLEER. As DNA, the CDR3 is TGCGCCAGCAGCCAAGATGTGCCAGTCAATGAGCAGTTCTTC. Translating gives CASSQDVPVNEQFF.

The chain is built from TRBV11-3 and TRBJ2-5; possible D gene TRBD2, 6 bases. CDR3 length: 13 amino acids. Germline CDR1 reads SGHNT; CDR2 reads YENEEA. Trimming cost V 2 bases and J 5 bases, with 9 bases left between them. The CDR3, as DNA: TGTGCCAGCAGCTTATGGGAGGCCGAGACCCAGTACTTC. This sequence encodes CASSLWEAETQYF.